This is a list of T cell receptor beta chains from one sample in a study of blood T cell repertoires in COVID-19. Method: immunoSEQ multiplex PCR; TCRdb's copy keeps in-frame clones and lacks some. Seen here are about 74,000 clones, 88% observed once, and the top ten hold more than 1.5%. Sequencing was done on a sample of peripheral blood. The receptor set was obtained from a woman of 80 years or more with active or convalescent COVID-19. Each CDR3 is given with its conserved first and last residue. The order of the fields is V gene, clone size, J gene, D gene, CDR3 protein, CDR3 DNA. The D gene is left open where the match is weak. Size is stated for part of the rows, as once, few or many counts, or as a class when the clone is expanded.

v_call: TRBV5-4
clone_size: once
j_call: TRBJ2-1
d_call: TRBD1
cdr3_aa: CASSRVQGDNEQFF
cdr3_nt: TGTGCCAGCAGCCGTGTGCAGGGGGACAATGAGCAGTTCTTC

v_call: TRBV6-2/TRBV6-3
clone_size: .
j_call: TRBJ1-1
d_call: .
cdr3_aa: CASSYPGDWGGRNTEAFF
cdr3_nt: TGTGCCAGCAGTTACCCCGGGGATTGGGGGGGAAGGAACACTGAAGCTTTCTTT

v_call: TRBV6-5
clone_size: .
j_call: TRBJ1-6
d_call: .
cdr3_aa: CANGGDVNSPLHF
cdr3_nt: TGTGCCAACGGAGGAGACGTTAATTCACCCCTCCACTTT

v_call: TRBV19
clone_size: .
j_call: TRBJ1-5
d_call: TRBD1
cdr3_aa: CASSTDRDSNQPQHF
cdr3_nt: TGTGCCAGTAGTACAGACAGGGATAGCAATCAGCCCCAGCATTTT

v_call: TRBV5-4
clone_size: .
j_call: TRBJ2-3
d_call: TRBD2
cdr3_aa: CASRRSGEIKDTQYF
cdr3_nt: TGTGCCAGCCGCCGCAGCGGGGAGATAAAAGATACGCAGTATTTT

v_call: TRBV27
clone_size: few
j_call: TRBJ2-1
d_call: .
cdr3_aa: CASNRLGTSNEQFF
cdr3_nt: TGTGCCAGCAACCGACTAGGGACCTCCAATGAGCAGTTCTTC

v_call: TRBV23-1
clone_size: once
j_call: TRBJ2-7
d_call: TRBD1
cdr3_aa: CASSQQGARSSYEQYF
cdr3_nt: TGCGCCAGCAGTCAACAGGGGGCAAGGAGCTCCTACGAGCAGTACTTC

v_call: TRBV5-1
clone_size: .
j_call: TRBJ2-1
d_call: .
cdr3_aa: CASRITQGIRSYNEQFF
cdr3_nt: TGCGCCAGCAGAATAACACAGGGCATTCGATCCTACAATGAGCAGTTCTTC

v_call: TRBV5-5
clone_size: .
j_call: TRBJ1-5
d_call: TRBD1
cdr3_aa: CASSYTGGGNQPQHF
cdr3_nt: TGTGCCAGCAGCTATACAGGGGGTGGCAATCAGCCCCAGCATTTT

v_call: TRBV24-1
clone_size: few
j_call: TRBJ1-2
d_call: .
cdr3_aa: CATSDLGASSSSGYTF
cdr3_nt: TGTGCCACCAGTGATTTGGGGGCCAGCTCCTCTTCTGGCTACACCTTC

v_call: TRBV6-5
clone_size: .
j_call: TRBJ1-1
d_call: .
cdr3_aa: CASQSQGSSNTEAFF
cdr3_nt: TGTGCCAGCCAATCCCAGGGGTCGAGCAACACTGAAGCTTTCTTT

v_call: TRBV3-1/TRBV3-2
clone_size: .
j_call: TRBJ1-2
d_call: TRBD1
cdr3_aa: CASSQGQGLGYTF
cdr3_nt: TGTGCCAGCAGCCAGGGACAGGGACTTGGCTACACCTTC

v_call: TRBV5-1
clone_size: .
j_call: TRBJ2-1
d_call: .
cdr3_aa: CASSLDSSSYNEQFF
cdr3_nt: TGCGCCAGCAGCTTGGACAGTAGCTCCTACAATGAGCAGTTCTTC

v_call: TRBV11-2
clone_size: .
j_call: TRBJ2-3
d_call: TRBD1
cdr3_aa: CASSFAGQATDTQYF
cdr3_nt: TGTGCCAGCAGCTTCGCGGGACAGGCCACAGATACGCAGTATTTT

v_call: TRBV6-4
clone_size: .
j_call: TRBJ2-2
d_call: TRBD2
cdr3_aa: CASIPTSGRWDTGELFF
cdr3_nt: TGTGCCAGCATTCCTACTAGCGGGAGATGGGACACCGGGGAGCTGTTTTTT

v_call: TRBV6-4
clone_size: .
j_call: TRBJ2-1
d_call: .
cdr3_aa: CASSDWGGPTNEQFF
cdr3_nt: TGTGCCAGCAGTGACTGGGGGGGCCCTACCAATGAGCAGTTCTTC